Sequencing of this T cell receptor beta chain was carried out in a study of cytomegalovirus exposure and HLA in healthy donors. Per the germline V gene, CDR1 is SQVTM and CDR2 is ANQGSEA. The CDR3 runs to 13 residues. The V and J ends lost 4 bases and 4 bases respectively, with 14 bases between them. Study-wide results and caveats: An analysis done earlier found most TCR beta V segments productive about 87% or about 30% of the time.

Concerning this clone: What it binds is unknown.

The PCR was carried out with 60 Vbeta primers and 13 Jbeta primers. Sequencing used immunoSEQ multiplex PCR; TCRdb keeps in-frame clones, though not all of them. The sample records fewer than 90,000 clones, 60% to 80% being singletons. This sequence joins TRBV29-1 and TRBJ2-7; TRBD1 might be the D (5 bases). The receptor's source is a man between 25 and 39 years old in good health and CMV-seronegative. The material sequenced was PBMCs. The chain's CDR3 is CSVVDSRSYEQYF. The CDR3, as DNA: TGCAGCGTTGTCGACAGTAGGTCTTACGAGCAGTACTTC.